The present T cell receptor beta chain was sequenced within a study of CD8 T cells in Susac syndrome. V lost 10 bases to trimming and J lost 6 bases; unmatched junction nucleotides: 11. CDR3 length equals 13 residues. Germline V CDR1 and CDR2: PRHDT, FYEKMQ (reference sequence). CD8+ and CD4+ T cells taken from blood had their TCR beta sequenced. Isolation of CD8+ and CD4+ T cells was performed negatively, whereas enrichment of TEMRA cells was done by FACS. As for this clonotype: Its antigen is not identified.

Regarding the study as a whole: The study admitted that it had a relatively small number of individuals in its TCR sequencing and HLA analysis.

Reverse transcription of about 0.5 to 1 ug RNA was performed with random hexamers. TCRdb reprocessed the immunoSEQ multiplex PCR reads via MiXCR and lists one record per CDR3 protein. This sample has 150,000 to 200,000 distinct CDR3 sequences, with around 94% found just once. This sequence originates from a human donor with multiple sclerosis. Sequenced: CD4+ T cells from PBMCs. The chain uses TRBV13 and TRBJ1-1; TRBD1 matches 7 bases. The CDR3 loop is CANTARGLPEAFF. The CDR3 nucleotides read TGTGCCAACACGGCGAGGGGGCTGCCTGAAGCTTTCTTT.